This T cell receptor beta chain was recorded in a study of blood T cell repertoires in COVID-19. Whole-study context: Spain, Italy and the United States supplied samples that represented acute and convalescent COVID-19. PBMCs, B-cell-depleted T cells, or T cells provided the cDNA or gDNA that made up the material.

Original processing notes: From reference gene primer amplification, estimates of nucleated cell counts were derived. TCRdb's table, derived via immunoSEQ multiplex PCR, lists solely in-frame clones and lacks some. V, J and clone size are taken as reported in that table, and D and trimming were inferred from the DNA itself. Of almost 80,000 clones listed, over 75% are singletons. This CDR3 region has 12 residues. Trimming removed 8 bases at V and 0 bases at J, with 7 bases between. Germline CDR1 and CDR2: SNHLY and FYNNEI. The chain links TRBV2 to TRBJ1-1; D not resolved. The sequence was obtained from a woman aged 80 or over with acute or convalescent COVID-19. The sample taken for sequencing was peripheral blood. CDR3 in amino acids: CASEELNTEAFF. DNA for the CDR3: TGTGCCAGCGAAGAGTTGAACACTGAAGCTTTCTTT.